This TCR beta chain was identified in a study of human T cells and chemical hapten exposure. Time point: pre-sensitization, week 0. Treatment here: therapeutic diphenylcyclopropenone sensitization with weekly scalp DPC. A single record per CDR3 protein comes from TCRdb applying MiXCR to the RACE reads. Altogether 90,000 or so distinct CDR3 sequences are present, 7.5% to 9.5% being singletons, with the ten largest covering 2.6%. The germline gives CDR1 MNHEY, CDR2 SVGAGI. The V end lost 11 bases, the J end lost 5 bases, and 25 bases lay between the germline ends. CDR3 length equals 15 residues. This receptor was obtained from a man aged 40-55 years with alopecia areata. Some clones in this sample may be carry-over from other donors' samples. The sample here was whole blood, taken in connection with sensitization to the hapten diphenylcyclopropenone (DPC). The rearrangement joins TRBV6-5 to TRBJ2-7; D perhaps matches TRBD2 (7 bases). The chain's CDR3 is CASKGGDKGRDEQYF. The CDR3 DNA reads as TGTGCCTCCAAAGGGGGAGACAAAGGGAGGGACGAGCAGTACTTC.